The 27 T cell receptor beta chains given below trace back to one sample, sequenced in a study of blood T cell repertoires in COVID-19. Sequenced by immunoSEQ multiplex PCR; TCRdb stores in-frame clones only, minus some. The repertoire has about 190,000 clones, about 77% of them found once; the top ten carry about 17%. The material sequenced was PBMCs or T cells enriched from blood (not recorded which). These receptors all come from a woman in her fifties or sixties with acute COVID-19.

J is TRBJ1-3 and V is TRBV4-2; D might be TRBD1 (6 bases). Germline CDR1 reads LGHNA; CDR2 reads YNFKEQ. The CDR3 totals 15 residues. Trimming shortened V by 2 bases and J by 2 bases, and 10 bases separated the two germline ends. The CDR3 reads CASSQSSGAGNTIYF. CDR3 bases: TGTGCCAGCAGCCAATCTTCAGGGGCTGGAAACACCATATATTTT.

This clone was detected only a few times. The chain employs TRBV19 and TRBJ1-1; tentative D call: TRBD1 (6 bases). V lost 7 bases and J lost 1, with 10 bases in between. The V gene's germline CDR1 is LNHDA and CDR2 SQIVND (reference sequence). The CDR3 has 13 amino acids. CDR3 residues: CASTKDRNTEAFF. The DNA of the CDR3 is TGTGCCAGTACAAAGGACAGGAACACTGAAGCTTTCTTT. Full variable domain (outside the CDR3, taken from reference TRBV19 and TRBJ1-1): DGGITQSPKYLFRKEGQNVTLSCEQNLNHDAMYWYRQDPGQGLRLIYYSQIVNDFQKGDIAEGYSVSREKKESFPLTVTSAQKNPTAFYLCASTKDRNTEAFFGQGTRLTVV.

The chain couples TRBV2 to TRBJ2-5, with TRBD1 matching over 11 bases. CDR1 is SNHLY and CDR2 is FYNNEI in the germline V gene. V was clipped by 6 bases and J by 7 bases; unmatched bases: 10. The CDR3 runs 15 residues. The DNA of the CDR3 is TGTGCCAGCAGGAAATCCGGGACAGGGGGGGCGACCCAGTACTTC. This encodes CASRKSGTGGATQYF.

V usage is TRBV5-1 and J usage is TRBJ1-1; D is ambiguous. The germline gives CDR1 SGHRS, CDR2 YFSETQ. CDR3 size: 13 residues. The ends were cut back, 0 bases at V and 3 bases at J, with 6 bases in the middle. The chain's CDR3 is CASSLDSYTEAFF. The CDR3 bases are TGCGCCAGCAGCTTGGACAGCTACACTGAAGCTTTCTTT.

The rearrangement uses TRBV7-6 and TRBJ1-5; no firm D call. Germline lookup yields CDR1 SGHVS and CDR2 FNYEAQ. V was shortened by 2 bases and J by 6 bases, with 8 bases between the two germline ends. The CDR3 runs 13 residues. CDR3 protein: CASSLTSGQPQHF. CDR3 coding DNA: TGTGCCAGCAGCTTAACGTCGGGTCAGCCCCAGCATTTT.

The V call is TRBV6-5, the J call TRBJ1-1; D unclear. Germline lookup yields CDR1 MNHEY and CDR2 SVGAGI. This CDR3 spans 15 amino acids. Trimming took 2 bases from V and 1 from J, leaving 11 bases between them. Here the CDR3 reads CASSYSGLGNTEAFF. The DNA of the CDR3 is TGTGCCAGCAGTTACAGCGGCTTAGGGAACACTGAAGCTTTCTTT.

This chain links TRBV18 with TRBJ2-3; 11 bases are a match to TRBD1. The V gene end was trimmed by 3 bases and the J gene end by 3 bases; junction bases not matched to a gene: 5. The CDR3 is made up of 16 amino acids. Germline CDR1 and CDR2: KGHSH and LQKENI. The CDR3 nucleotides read TGTGCCAGCTCACCGGACAGGGGGCGGGGGACAGATACGCAGTATTTT. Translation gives CASSPDRGRGTDTQYF.

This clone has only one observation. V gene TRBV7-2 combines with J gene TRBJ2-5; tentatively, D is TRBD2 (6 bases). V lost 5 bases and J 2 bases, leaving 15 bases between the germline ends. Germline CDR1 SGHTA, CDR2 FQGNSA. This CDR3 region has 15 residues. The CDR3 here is CASSRRGSEQETQYF. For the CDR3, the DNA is TGTGCCAGCAGCCGGAGGGGCAGCGAGCAAGAGACCCAGTACTTC.

CDR3 nucleotide sequence: TGTGCCAGCAGTTTTTCGGTGTCTACAGGGCAGGAGGATCAGCCCCAGCATTTT. This encodes CASSFSVSTGQEDQPQHF. This rearrangement joins TRBV28 to TRBJ1-5, with D maybe TRBD1 (6 bases). Germline V lookup: CDR1 MDHEN, CDR2 SYDVKM. The CDR3 has 18 residues. Trimming took 3 bases from V and 5 from J, leaving 23 bases between them.

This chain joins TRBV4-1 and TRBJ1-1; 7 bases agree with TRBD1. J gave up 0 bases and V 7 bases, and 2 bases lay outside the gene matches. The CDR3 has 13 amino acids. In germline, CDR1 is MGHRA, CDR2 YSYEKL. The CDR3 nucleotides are TGCGCCAGCACTACAGGGGTGAACACTGAAGCTTTCTTT. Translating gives CASTTGVNTEAFF.

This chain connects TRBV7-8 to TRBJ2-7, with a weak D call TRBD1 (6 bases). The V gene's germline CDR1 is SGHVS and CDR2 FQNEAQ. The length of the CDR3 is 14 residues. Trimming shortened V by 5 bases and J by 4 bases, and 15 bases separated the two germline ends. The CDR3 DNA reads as TGTGCCAGCAGCGTTACAGGGTCGGGGTACGAGCAGTACGTC. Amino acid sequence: CASSVTGSGYEQYV.

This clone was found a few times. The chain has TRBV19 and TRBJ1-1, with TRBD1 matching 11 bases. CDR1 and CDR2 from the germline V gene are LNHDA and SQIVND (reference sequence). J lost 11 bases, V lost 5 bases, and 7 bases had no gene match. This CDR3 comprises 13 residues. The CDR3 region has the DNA TGTGCCAGTAGTTTCCGCGGACAGGGGGCGGCTTTCTTT. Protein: CASSFRGQGAAFF.

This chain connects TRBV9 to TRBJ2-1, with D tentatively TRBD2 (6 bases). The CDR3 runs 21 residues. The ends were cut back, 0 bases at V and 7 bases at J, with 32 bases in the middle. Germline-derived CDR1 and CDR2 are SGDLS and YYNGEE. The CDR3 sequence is CASSVVGSPAGRYDDRNEQFF. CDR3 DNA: TGTGCCAGCAGCGTAGTGGGAAGTCCAGCAGGGAGGTATGATGATAGGAATGAGCAGTTCTTC.

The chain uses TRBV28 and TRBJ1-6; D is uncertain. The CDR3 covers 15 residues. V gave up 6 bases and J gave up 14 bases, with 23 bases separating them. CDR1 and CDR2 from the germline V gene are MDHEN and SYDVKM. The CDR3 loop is CASRQEEAMLRALHF. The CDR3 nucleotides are TGTGCCAGCAGACAAGAGGAGGCTATGTTGCGGGCCCTCCACTTT.

The DNA of the CDR3 is TGTGCCAGTAGTATCTTGGGCAGGGGGCGGACTGAAGCTTTCTTT. Translated: CASSILGRGRTEAFF. The V and J genes are TRBV19 and TRBJ1-1; the match to TRBD1 covers 8 bases. The V and J ends lost 3 bases and 5 bases, in that order; junction bases with no gene match: 8. This CDR3 comprises 15 residues. Germline-derived CDR1 and CDR2 are LNHDA and SQIVND (reference sequence).

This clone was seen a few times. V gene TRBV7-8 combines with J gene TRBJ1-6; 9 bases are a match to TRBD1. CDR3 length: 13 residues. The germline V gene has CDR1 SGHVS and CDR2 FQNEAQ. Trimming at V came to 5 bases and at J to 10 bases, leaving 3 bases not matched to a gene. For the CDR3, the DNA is TGTGCCAGCAGCCGGGACAGGGAATCACCCCTCCACTTT. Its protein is CASSRDRESPLHF.

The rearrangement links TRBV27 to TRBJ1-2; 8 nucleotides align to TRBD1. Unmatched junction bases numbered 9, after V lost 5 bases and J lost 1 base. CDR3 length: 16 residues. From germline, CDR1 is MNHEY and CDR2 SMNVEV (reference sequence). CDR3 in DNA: TGTGCCAGCAGTCCGGACAGGGCTTTTGGTAACTATGGCTACACCTTC. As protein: CASSPDRAFGNYGYTF.

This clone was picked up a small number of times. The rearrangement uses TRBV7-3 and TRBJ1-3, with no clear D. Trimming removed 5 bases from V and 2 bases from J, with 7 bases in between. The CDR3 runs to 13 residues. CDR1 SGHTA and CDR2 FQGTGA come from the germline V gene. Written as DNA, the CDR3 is TGTGCCAGCAGCACAGACCCTGGAAACACCATATATTTT. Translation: CASSTDPGNTIYF.

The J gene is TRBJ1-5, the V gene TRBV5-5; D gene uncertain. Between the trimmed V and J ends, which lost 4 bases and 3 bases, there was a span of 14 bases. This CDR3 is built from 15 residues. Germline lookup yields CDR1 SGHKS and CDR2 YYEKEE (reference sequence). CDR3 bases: TGTGCCAGCAGCCCAGTGGAGGGAAACAATCAGCCCCAGCATTTT. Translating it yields CASSPVEGNNQPQHF.

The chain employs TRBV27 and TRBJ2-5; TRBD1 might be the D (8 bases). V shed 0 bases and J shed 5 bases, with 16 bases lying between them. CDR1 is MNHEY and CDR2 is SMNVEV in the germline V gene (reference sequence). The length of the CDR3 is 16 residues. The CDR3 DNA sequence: TGTGCCAGCAGTTTATCACAGGGGGAGGGCCCGGAGACCCAGTACTTC. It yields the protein CASSLSQGEGPETQYF.

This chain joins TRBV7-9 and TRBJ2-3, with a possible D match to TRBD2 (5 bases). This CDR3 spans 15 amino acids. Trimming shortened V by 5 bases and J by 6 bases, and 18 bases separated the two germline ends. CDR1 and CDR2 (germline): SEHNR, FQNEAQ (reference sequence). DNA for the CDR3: TGTGCCAGCAGCCGCATTACCGGGAAAGCCGATACGCAGTATTTT. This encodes CASSRITGKADTQYF.

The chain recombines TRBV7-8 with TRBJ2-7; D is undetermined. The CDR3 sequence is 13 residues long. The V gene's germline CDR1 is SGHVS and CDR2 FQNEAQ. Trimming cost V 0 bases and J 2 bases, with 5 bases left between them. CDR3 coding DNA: TGTGCCAGCAGCTTAGCGCGGACCTACGAGCAGTACGTC. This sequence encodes CASSLARTYEQYV.

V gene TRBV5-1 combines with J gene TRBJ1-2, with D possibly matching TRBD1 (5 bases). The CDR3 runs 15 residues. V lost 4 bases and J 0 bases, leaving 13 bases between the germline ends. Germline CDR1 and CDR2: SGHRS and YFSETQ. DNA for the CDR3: TGCGCCAGCAGCCATGGACAACCCCCTAACTATGGCTACACCTTC. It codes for CASSHGQPPNYGYTF.

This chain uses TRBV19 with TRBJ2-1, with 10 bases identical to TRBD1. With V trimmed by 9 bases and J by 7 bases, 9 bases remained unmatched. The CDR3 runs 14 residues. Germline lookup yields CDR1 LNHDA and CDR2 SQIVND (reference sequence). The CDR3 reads CASLPGQGWNEQFF. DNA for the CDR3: TGTGCCAGCCTACCGGGACAGGGGTGGAATGAGCAGTTCTTC.

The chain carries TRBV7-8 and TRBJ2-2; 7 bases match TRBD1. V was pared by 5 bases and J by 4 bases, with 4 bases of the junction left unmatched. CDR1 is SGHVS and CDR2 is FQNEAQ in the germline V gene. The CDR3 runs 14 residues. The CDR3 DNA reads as TGTGCCAGCAGCCGAGACAGGGCCACCGGGGAGCTGTTTTTT. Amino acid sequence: CASSRDRATGELFF.

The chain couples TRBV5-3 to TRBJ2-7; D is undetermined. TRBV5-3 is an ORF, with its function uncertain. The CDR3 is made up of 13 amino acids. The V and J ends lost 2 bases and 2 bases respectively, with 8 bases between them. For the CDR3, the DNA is TGTGCCAGAAGCTTTTTATCGGCCTACGAGCAGTACGTC. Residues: CARSFLSAYEQYV.

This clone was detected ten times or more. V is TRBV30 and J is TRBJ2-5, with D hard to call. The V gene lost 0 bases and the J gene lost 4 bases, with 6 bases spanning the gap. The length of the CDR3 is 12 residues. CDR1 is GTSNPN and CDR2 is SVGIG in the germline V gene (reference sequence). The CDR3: CAWSVGSETQYF. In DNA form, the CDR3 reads TGTGCCTGGAGTGTCGGTTCAGAGACCCAGTACTTC.